What follows describes a single TCR beta chain. Its cognate antigen is unknown. The junction does not match germline at one end; this may be a read error. These data belong to a study of T cells in Graves' hyperthyroidism and ophthalmopathy. Regarding the study as a whole: Median prediction lead before ophthalmopathy onset was about 6.3 months with the model.

What was amplified from RNA transcripts were TCR beta CDR3 regions. RT-PCR in the first round (using the HTBI primer set) targeted the TCR CDR3. TCRdb itself ran the multiplex PCR reads through MiXCR, one entry per CDR3 protein. Of 500,000 to 800,000 distinct CDR3 sequences in the sample, less than 45% were seen once. There are 13 residues in the CDR3. Germline V lookup: CDR1 DFQATT, CDR2 SNEGSKA (reference sequence). The chain uses TRBV20-1 and TRBJ1-1; no clear D. What was sequenced was peripheral blood or thyroid tissue (not recorded which). The source is an adult man with Graves' disease, either hyperthyroidism or ophthalmopathy (not recorded which). The CDR3 sequence: CAWSVSGNTEAFF. CDR3 DNA: TGTGCCTGGAGTGTATCGGGGAACACTGAAGCTTTCTTT.